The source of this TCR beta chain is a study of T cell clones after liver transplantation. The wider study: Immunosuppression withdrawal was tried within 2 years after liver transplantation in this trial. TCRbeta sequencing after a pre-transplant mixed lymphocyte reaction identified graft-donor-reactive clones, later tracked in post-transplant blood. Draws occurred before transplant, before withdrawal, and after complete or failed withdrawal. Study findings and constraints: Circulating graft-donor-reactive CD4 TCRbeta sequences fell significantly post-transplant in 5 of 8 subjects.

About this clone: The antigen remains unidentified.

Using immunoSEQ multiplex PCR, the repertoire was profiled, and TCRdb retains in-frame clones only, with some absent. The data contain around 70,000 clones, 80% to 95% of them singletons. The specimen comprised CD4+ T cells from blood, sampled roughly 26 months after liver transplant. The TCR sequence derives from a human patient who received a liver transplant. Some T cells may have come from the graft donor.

Here the CDR3 DNA reads TGCAGCGTTGCAGGGACTCGGAGGGATGGCTACACCTTC. Protein sequence: CSVAGTRRDGYTF. J is TRBJ1-2 and V is TRBV29-1; a weak D match, TRBD1 (5 bases). This CDR3 region has 13 residues. Trimming left V 4 bases short and J 6 bases short, with 15 bases between. The germline gives CDR1 SQVTM, CDR2 ANQGSEA.